The rows below give T cell receptor beta chains drawn from one sample of a study of cytomegalovirus exposure and HLA in healthy donors. The repertoire was sequenced with immunoSEQ multiplex PCR; TCRdb's copy has only in-frame clones and lacks some. This sample's clone table lists over 100,000 clones. Sequenced material: PBMCs. The receptors were sampled from a man aged 25-40 years in good health and CMV-seronegative. CDR3s include the opening cysteine and the closing phenylalanine or tryptophan. The order of the fields is J gene, V gene, D gene, CDR3 protein, CDR3 DNA. The D gene is left open where the match is weak.

TRBJ1-3	TRBV7-2	TRBD1	CASSLETGLRNTIYF	TGTGCCAGCAGCTTAGAGACAGGGTTGAGAAACACCATATATTTT
TRBJ1-4	TRBV7-2	.	CASSLSAWTATNEKLFF	TGTGCCAGCAGCTTATCCGCCTGGACAGCTACCAATGAAAAACTGTTTTTT
TRBJ2-7	TRBV6-1	.	CASSDFIRTARTYEQYF	TGTGCCAGCAGTGATTTTATTAGGACAGCTCGGACCTACGAGCAGTACTTC
TRBJ2-5	TRBV5-1	TRBD2	CASRATSGAETQYF	TGCGCCAGCAGGGCGACTAGCGGGGCGGAGACCCAGTACTTC
TRBJ2-6	TRBV9	TRBD1	CASSPRTGSGANVLTF	TGTGCCAGCAGCCCGCGGACAGGCTCTGGGGCCAACGTCCTGACTTTC
TRBJ1-1	TRBV6-5	.	CASSRGTKNTEAFF	TGTGCCAGCAGTCGAGGGACAAAAAACACTGAAGCTTTCTTT
TRBJ2-2	TRBV7-7	TRBD2	CASSLASGGGELFF	TGTGCCAGCAGCTTGGCATCGGGGGGCGGGGAGCTGTTTTTT
TRBJ2-3	TRBV10-3	.	CAISEMTGTDTQYF	TGTGCCATCAGTGAGATGACAGGCACAGATACGCAGTATTTT
TRBJ2-1	TRBV5-4	.	CASSLAPTGSYNEQFF	TGTGCCAGCAGCTTGGCCCCCACGGGCTCCTACAATGAGCAGTTCTTC
TRBJ2-7	TRBV7-2	TRBD2	CASSRTSEGTKRGHEQYF	TGTGCCAGCAGCCGGACTAGCGAGGGGACCAAACGCGGCCACGAGCAGTACTTC
TRBJ2-1	TRBV11-3	.	CASSWSSAYGEQFF	TGTGCCAGCAGCTGGTCCTCTGCTTACGGTGAGCAGTTCTTC
TRBJ1-1	TRBV4-1	.	CASSLRQNTEAFF	TGCGCCAGCAGCCTACGACAGAACACTGAAGCTTTCTTT
TRBJ1-6	TRBV9	.	CASSVDLGRGGNSPLHF	TGTGCCAGCAGCGTAGATCTGGGGCGCGGGGGAAATTCACCCCTCCACTTT
TRBJ2-5	TRBV4-3	.	CASSQVDRDQETQYF	TGCGCCAGCAGCCAAGTCGACAGAGACCAGGAGACCCAGTACTTC